One sample yielded the 20 T cell receptor beta chains listed below, sequenced in a study of T cell responses to AZD1222 COVID-19 vaccine. TCRdb keeps only in-frame clones here, not all; method: immunoSEQ multiplex PCR. The data hold some 150,000 clones, with about 86% observed a single time. The source was peripheral blood, collected 28 days after the second AZD1222 dose. These receptors all stem from an adult who received the AZD1222 COVID-19 vaccine.

This sequence joins TRBV12-5 and TRBJ1-2; maybe TRBD1 (5 bases). This CDR3 spans 13 amino acids. Germline CDR1 reads LGHNT; CDR2 reads FRNRAP. Trimming left V 1 base short and J 5 bases short, with 8 bases between. This CDR3 reads CASGLGRGYGYTF. CDR3 nucleotide sequence: TGTGCTAGTGGTTTGGGACGGGGGTATGGCTACACCTTC.

V gene TRBV29-1 combines with J gene TRBJ1-4; D is undetermined. The CDR3 length is 12 residues. In germline, CDR1 is SQVTM, CDR2 ANQGSEA. V was clipped by 5 bases and J by 4 bases, with 8 bases between them. The CDR3 sequence is CSVLIGNEKLFF. CDR3 in DNA: TGCAGCGTTCTAATTGGTAATGAAAAACTGTTTTTT.

This clone was seen a single time. The gene calls are TRBV5-1 and TRBJ2-2; TRBD1 aligns across 9 bases. CDR1 and CDR2 (germline): SGHRS, YFSETQ. The CDR3 covers 17 residues. V trimming: 3 bases; J trimming: 0 bases; junction bases outside the gene matches: 6. The CDR3 loop reads CASSSERQGANTGELFF. The CDR3 nucleotides read TGCGCCAGCAGCTCTGAGCGACAGGGGGCGAACACCGGGGAGCTGTTTTTT.

The V gene is TRBV3-1 (or the pseudogene TRBV3-2), the J gene TRBJ2-3; 11 positions agree with TRBD2. V lost 8 bases to trimming and J lost 3 bases; unmatched junction nucleotides: 7. This CDR3 spans 15 amino acids. CDR1 and CDR2 from the germline V gene are LGHDT and YNNKEL (reference sequence). In DNA, the CDR3 is TGTGCCAGCGGTGTAGCGGGGGGGCCAACAGATACGCAGTATTTT. Protein product: CASGVAGGPTDTQYF.

The chain joins TRBV4-1 to TRBJ2-7; 7 nucleotides agree with TRBD2. CDR3 length: 15 residues. Trimming at V came to 0 bases and at J to 2 bases, leaving 4 bases not matched to a gene. CDR1 MGHRA and CDR2 YSYEKL come from the germline V gene. The CDR3 nucleotides are TGCGCCAGCAGCCAAGATATTGCGGGGGCCTACGAGCAGTACTTC. Amino acid sequence: CASSQDIAGAYEQYF.

This clone came up a few times. The V gene is TRBV2, the J gene TRBJ2-2, with 8 bases identical to TRBD2. The V segment lost 6 bases and the J segment 5 bases; nucleotides outside the gene matches: 8. Germline V gene sequence: CDR1 SNHLY, CDR2 FYNNEI. There are 15 residues in the CDR3. For the CDR3, the DNA is TGTGCCAGCAGGGATGGGCGGGAGGTAACCGGGGAGCTGTTTTTT. Protein: CASRDGREVTGELFF.

The CDR3 nucleotides are TGTGCCAGCAGCCAAGTTGCTTCCCAAGAGACCCAGTACTTC. Encoded protein: CASSQVASQETQYF. The chain uses TRBV4-2 and TRBJ2-5; no definite D call. Germline V lookup: CDR1 LGHNA, CDR2 YNFKEQ. The CDR3 length is 14 residues. Trimming cost V 1 base and J 1 base, with 7 bases left between them.

The chain carries TRBV4-2 and TRBJ1-2; the D is unclear. The CDR3 consists of 15 residues. Germline V CDR1 and CDR2: LGHNA, YNFKEQ. V was clipped by 1 base and J by 8 bases, with 17 bases between them. The CDR3 region has the DNA TGTGCCAGCAGCCAAGGGTTCACGGACCCTAGGGGCTACACCTTC. Translating gives CASSQGFTDPRGYTF.

The chain recombines TRBV2 with TRBJ2-5, with TRBD2 identical over 9 bases. V trimming: 3 bases; J trimming: 4 bases; junction bases outside the gene matches: 12. CDR1 is SNHLY and CDR2 is FYNNEI in the germline V gene. CDR3 length: 17 residues. CDR3 loop: CASSELVAGEQTETQYF. The CDR3 DNA is TGTGCCAGCAGTGAGTTAGTAGCGGGGGAGCAGACAGAGACCCAGTACTTC. Based on the CDR3 plus reference TRBV2 and TRBJ2-5, the full variable domain is EPEVTQTPSHQVTQMGQEVILRCVPISNHLYFYWYRQILGQKVEFLVSFYNNEISEKSEIFDDQFSVERPDGSNFTLKIRSTKLEDSAMYFCASSELVAGEQTETQYFGPGTRLLVL.

This chain connects TRBV11-2 to TRBJ2-1; 13 bases match TRBD2. J lost 7 bases, V lost 5 bases, and 5 bases had no gene match. From germline, CDR1 is SGHAT and CDR2 FQNNGV. The CDR3 has 15 amino acids. The CDR3 here is CASSPRLAGGNEQFF. In DNA form, the CDR3 reads TGTGCCAGCAGCCCCCGACTAGCGGGAGGAAATGAGCAGTTCTTC.

The chain has TRBV2 and TRBJ2-5; 12 bases fit TRBD2. This CDR3 is built from 15 residues. Trimming took 4 bases from V and 4 from J; bases not matched to a gene: 4. Germline V gives CDR1 SNHLY, CDR2 FYNNEI. The CDR3 protein is CASSGTSGARETQYF. DNA for the CDR3: TGTGCCAGCAGTGGGACTAGCGGGGCGCGAGAGACCCAGTACTTC.

This rearrangement joins TRBV5-4 to TRBJ2-2, with 8 bases lining up with TRBD1. The V gene end was trimmed by 4 bases and the J gene end by 1 base; junction bases not matched to a gene: 9. Germline V CDR1 and CDR2: SGHNT, YYREEE (reference sequence). The CDR3 spans 17 residues. CDR3 DNA: TGTGCCAGCAGCCCCCGCCTCGGGACAGGGAACACCGGGGAGCTGTTTTTT. Encoded protein: CASSPRLGTGNTGELFF.

The gene calls are TRBV6-5 and TRBJ1-2, with D possibly TRBD1 on 5 matching bases. The CDR3 totals 13 residues. V lost 6 bases and J lost 4, with 12 bases in between. CDR1 is MNHEY and CDR2 is SVGAGI in the germline V gene. DNA for the CDR3: TGTGCCAGCAGCCCCGGGGGGAGCTATGGCTACACCTTC. This gives the protein CASSPGGSYGYTF.

This chain joins TRBV11-2 and TRBJ1-2; 7 bases fit TRBD1. V shed 5 bases and J 6 bases; nucleotides not matched to a gene: 12. Germline CDR1 is SGHAT and CDR2 is FQNNGV. The CDR3 is 15 amino acids. The DNA of the CDR3 is TGTGCCAGCAGCCTCCTCGACAGGGATTATGATGGCTACACCTTC. It encodes CASSLLDRDYDGYTF.

This clone showed up just once. The gene calls are TRBV24-1 and TRBJ1-5; maybe TRBD1 (5 bases). The CDR3 consists of 14 residues. Between the trimmed V and J ends, which lost 6 bases and 5 bases, there was a span of 13 bases. Germline-derived CDR1 and CDR2 are KGHDR and SFDVKD. The CDR3 DNA follows: TGTGCCACCAGTCTCGGGACGGTTGATCAGCCCCAGCATTTT. Translating it yields CATSLGTVDQPQHF.

This clone was found a few times. The genes are TRBV9 and TRBJ2-2, with D unresolved. Germline lookup yields CDR1 SGDLS and CDR2 YYNGEE. This CDR3 spans 13 amino acids. The V end was cut by 6 bases, the J end by 6 bases, with 12 bases between. The CDR3: CASNRVGAGELFF. CDR3 bases: TGTGCCAGCAACCGGGTAGGCGCCGGGGAGCTGTTTTTT.

This clone was counted once. The chain joins TRBV9 to TRBJ2-7, with D possibly matching TRBD1 (6 bases). In germline, CDR1 is SGDLS, CDR2 YYNGEE. Between the trimmed V and J ends, which lost 0 bases and 3 bases, there was a span of 13 bases. The CDR3 runs 15 residues. In nucleotides, the CDR3 is TGTGCCAGCAGCGTAGTAGGAGGACAGATCTACGAGCAGTACTTC. Translation gives CASSVVGGQIYEQYF.

This chain joins TRBV23-1 and TRBJ1-2, with D unresolved. TRBV23-1 is known as an ORF, though its function is uncertain. CDR3 size: 15 residues. Trimming shortened V by 3 bases and J by 4 bases, and 15 bases separated the two germline ends. In DNA, the CDR3 is TGCGCCAGCAGTCAGCGACGTCCCGGCGGCTATGGCTACACCTTC. As protein: CASSQRRPGGYGYTF.

The chain recombines TRBV7-8 with TRBJ1-1, with D unresolved. The CDR3 spans 13 residues. Trimming took off 1 base at V and 5 bases at J, with 8 bases between the two ends. Germline CDR1 reads SGHVS; CDR2 reads FQNEAQ. CDR3 sequence: CASSLGPKTEAFF. In DNA, the CDR3 is TGTGCCAGCAGCTTAGGCCCGAAGACTGAAGCTTTCTTT. Together with reference TRBV7-8 and TRBJ1-1, the CDR3 gives the full variable domain: GAGVSQSPRYKVAKRGQDVALRCDPISGHVSLFWYQQALGQGPEFLTYFQNEAQLDKSGLPSDRFFAERPEGSVSTLKIQRTQQEDSAVYLCASSLGPKTEAFFGQGTRLTVV.

For this clone: Germline and junction disagree at one end, which may indicate a read error. The CDR3 DNA reads TGTGCTAGCAGTCACTCACATCCGAGGGGCTACACCTTC. It specifies CASSHSHPRGYTF. The rearrangement links TRBV7-7 to TRBJ1-2; no definite D call. The CDR3 is made up of 13 amino acids. Germline-derived CDR1 and CDR2 are SSHAT and FNYEAQ (reference sequence).